A single T cell receptor beta chain is shown here with its context. What antigen it recognizes has not been identified. Base qualities are missing; no much larger clone stands one base away. This sample is part of a study of cytomegalovirus exposure and HLA in healthy donors (dated by TCRdb to 2015 to 2018). Concerning the study at large: According to an earlier analysis of 587 of the donors, about 179 million T cells yielded over 100 million unique TCR beta sequences and less than 300 Gb of sequence data. An early release that covered approximately 600 HLA-typed donors contained approximately 290 gigabases of sequencing data and tens of millions of unique TCR sequences. Among the roughly 430 genotyped donors, more than 70% belonged to the genetic ancestry cluster associated with self-reported Caucasian donors. The study aimed to test whether cataloging public T cell receptors could reveal signatures of past pathogen exposure. Using immunosequencing, the study profiled T cell repertoires from around 680 subjects and related those repertoires to cytomegalovirus serostatus. Along with the approximately 670-subject first cohort, a separate validation cohort of over a hundred different subjects was used. To predict cytomegalovirus infection status, the study brought together high-throughput TCR immunosequencing, statistical association of individual TCRs with disease status, and machine learning. A later analysis re-analyzed previously published TCR beta repertoires from approximately 670 donors and added high-resolution HLA genotyping to study TCR occurrence patterns. In the later analysis, no new phenotypic data were used to find candidate immune exposures; instead, reliance was placed on TCR beta sequences and their occurrence across donors. To decide whether each TCR beta V gene segment behaved as functional or pseudogenic, an earlier analysis of over 500 of the donors relied on high-throughput TCR beta sequencing. Donor age, sex, ethnicity and CMV serostatus were collected together with the repertoire data. A later genetic analysis used genome-wide SNP genotypes for about three fifths of the 666 donors, treating that subset as a discovery cohort. Every discovery cohort repertoire had been produced on one sequencing platform. HLA typing included class I and class II loci at four-digit resolution. Typing coverage varied by locus: roughly 620-640 donors for A, B, C, DRB1 and DQB1; approximately 500 for DQA1; around 610 for DPA1; 400 to 480 for DPB1. Five DR-DQ haplotypes were handled as single units for association and clustering because linkage in the cohort was strong. Across some 400 genotyped donors of the cohort, an average of about 240,000 unique TCR beta nucleotide sequences per donor were sequenced, and roughly 20% of those sequences were non-productive.

From the cysteine through the phenylalanine, the CDR3 covers 17 amino acids. Only the CDR3 DNA stays, 51 bases, in frame from base 1. The germline V gene (reference sequence) gives CDR1 as SEHNR and CDR2 as FQNEAQ. V is shortened by 6 bases, J by 0 bases, and the region joining them spans 15 bases. The full study reports these points: Some 16 rarely observed V segments, including chromosome 9 orphons, were excluded from the earlier analysis of about 500 of the donors because counts were too low. A further reported finding was that TCR beta sequences accurately predicted the HLA-A and HLA-B alleles for most subjects in the first cohort. Because the 87-base-pair reads could not distinguish some IMGT-functional V segments, including TRBV6-2 and TRBV6-3, those segments were excluded. This cohort had only TCR beta chains sequenced, and the lack of alpha or paired-chain data limited which features could be detected. The classifier was reported to diagnose cytomegalovirus status with high specificity and sensitivity in both the original cohort and the validation cohort. A later analysis found that TCR association rates varied across HLA loci, with DRB1 alleles showing the most associated TCRs and HLA-C alleles the fewest. At a false discovery rate of 0.05, a later analysis linked around 17,000 TCR beta sequences to specific HLA alleles. Most TCR sequences were observed very rarely across donors, whereas some public TCRs were present in many individuals. In the study, around 160 TCR beta chains were listed as associated with cytomegalovirus. A later genetic analysis reported fewer N-insertions in productive TCRs among donors in an Asian-associated ancestry cluster than the roughly 620-donor mean. In an earlier analysis of fewer than 750 of the donors, most TCR beta V segments were observed in productive rearrangements about 87% or about 30% of the time, broadly matching IMGT annotations. Compared with equally common non-associated chains, HLA-associated TCR beta chains in a later analysis were more clonally expanded and had lower generation probabilities. Assigning TCR associations to individual alleles was difficult when HLA alleles, especially DR and DQ, strongly co-occurred. Immune exposure information for the cohort was limited to CMV serostatus. It was suggested by the authors that the approach could potentially be generalized to other disease states and immunological phenotypes. Linkage disequilibrium might explain the correlated functional status among segregating V segments, but an unknown experimental factor could not be excluded. Three of the identified cytomegalovirus-associated TCR beta chains were confirmed in vitro to be specific for cytomegalovirus antigens. In a later genetic analysis, a missense DCLRE1C variant was associated with V-gene and J-gene trimming of TCR beta chains, and the association was replicated in an independent cohort. Most CMV-associated TCR beta chains appeared to be HLA-restricted in a later analysis, and the HLA associations seemed to be driven largely by CMV exposure. The presence/absence analyses assumed that sequencing depth was roughly uniform across donors, and that assumption may not be true. A cluster of highly shared sequence variants was judged likely to be a technical artifact of the sequencing pipeline. In a later analysis, several top co-occurrence clusters were reported to appear linked to parvovirus B19, influenza, CMV and Epstein-Barr virus. Because HLA typing was unavailable for some donors at each locus, only the typed subset was used in association tests.

Library construction relied on the immunoSEQ multiplex PCR assay. For the multiplex PCR, a mixture combining 60 forward primers for TCR Vbeta segments and 13 reverse primers for TCR Jbeta segments was used. The CDR3 region of rearranged TCR beta genes was amplified from genomic DNA with a multiplex PCR assay. On the Illumina HiSeq System, the amplified TCR beta libraries were sequenced as 87-base-pair reads. Concerning the study's data processing: Across the 640 or so repertoires, a later analysis counted some 81 million unique TCR beta chains, roughly 11 million of which were shared by at least two donors. Raw reads were error-corrected and collapsed into unique sequences by a nearest-neighbor algorithm in which closely related sequences were merged to remove PCR and sequencing errors. CDR3 sequences were aligned to IMGT reference sequences to assign V, D and J gene segments. For a sequence to be retained, at least a six-nucleotide match to both a V gene segment and a J gene segment was required. A rearrangement was called productive if the CDR3 had no stop codons and remained in frame with V and J, and every other rearrangement was called non-productive. Following IMGT convention, CDR3 was defined as the stretch from the second conserved V-encoded cysteine to the conserved J-encoded phenylalanine. Sequences without an unambiguous match to a single V gene segment were excluded from the earlier analysis of about 600 of the donors. In an earlier analysis of approximately 550 of the donors, V segments were called functional above 56.7% productive rearrangements and were called segregating when the between-donor standard deviation exceeded 5%. A statistical classification framework was built for diagnosing cytomegalovirus status from the catalog of TCR beta chain sequences. V and J gene assignment, in a later analysis, came from comparing TCR nucleotide sequences with IMGT/GENE-DB human TR gene sequences. Using the TCRdist pipeline, a later analysis assigned CDR3 sequences along with most-parsimonious VDJ recombination scenarios. In a later analysis, every TCR beta chain was defined by the combination of its CDR3 amino acid sequence and its V-gene family, and reads without a unique V-gene family were dropped. To address suspected cross-contamination and a sequencing artifact, a later analysis removed around 600 highly shared, low-generation-probability nucleotide sequences. In a later analysis, a clonal expansion index was calculated for each public chain from normalized within-repertoire ranks of inferred template counts. In a later analysis, generation probabilities were computed with a VDJ recombination model fitted to out-of-frame rearrangements, and the resulting probabilities were checked against IGoR. In a later analysis, hypergeometric tests were used to score TCR-TCR, TCR-HLA and TCR-CMV co-occurrence, with a repertoire-size bias correction applied to TCR pairs. To estimate false discovery rates, a later analysis permuted the HLA or CMV assignments 20 times. In a later analysis, co-occurring TCRs were grouped with DBSCAN, and TCRdist sequence similarity was added when clustering was performed within HLA-allele-positive subsets. Co-occurrence clustering excluded repertoires with fewer than 30,000 or more than 120,000 public chains, plus five with anomalous nucleotide sharing. TCRdb took over this immuneACCESS table, retaining in-frame rearrangements with V and J assigned. Such tables are incomplete; in checked studies, under half of the missing clones stem from an unresolved V gene, and the remainder is unexplained. The V and J calls and clone size are taken from that table; D and trimming were inferred from the DNA. The sample table lists about 180,000 clones, about four fifths of them with a count of one. The ten biggest clones cover roughly 5.2% of the sample.

The cohort comprised around 700 healthy bone marrow donors. Cohort members were all nominally healthy when sampled, although unrecorded immune exposures were likely present. The donor tested CMV seropositive and was one of the 289 seropositive cohort members. Each donor provided a peripheral blood sample, and peripheral blood mononuclear cells were used for TCR beta sequencing. Genomic DNA was extracted from the blood cell samples with the Qiagen DNeasy Blood Extraction Kit. The sequencing input was PBMCs. This sequence originates from a woman aged 18-35 years in good health and CMV-seropositive. In this chain, TRBV7-9 is recombined with TRBJ2-6; the D gene cannot be resolved reliably. The CDR3 here reads CASSLAASVSGANVLTF. The DNA sequence follows: TGTGCCAGCAGTCTGGCAGCTAGTGTCTCTGGGGCCAACGTCCTGACTTTC.